The rows below give T cell receptor beta chains drawn from one sample of a study of OX40 agonist ivuxolimab in advanced cancers. The method was immunoSEQ multiplex PCR; TCRdb's version includes in-frame clones alone and lacks a portion of them. Here the sample spans roughly 10,000 clones, 70% to 80% being singletons. The sequenced sample was CD4+ or CD8+ T cells sorted from blood, obtained in a trial of the OX40 agonist ivuxolimab. The receptors stem from an adult with an advanced solid tumor such as melanoma, head and neck, liver or kidney cancer. Both conserved end residues are part of each CDR3. A D gene is named only where the DNA matches it firmly. Expanded clones get a size class; other rows say once, few or many, or leave the size out.

CDR3 DNA: TGTGCCAGCAGCACTGGGGAGATTCAGTACTTC
CDR3 protein: CASSTGEIQYF
J gene: TRBJ2-4
clone size: .
V gene: TRBV9
CDR3 length: 11
D gene: .

CDR3 DNA: TGTGCCAGCAGTGAAACCCGGGACTCGGCCTATGGCTACACCTTC
CDR3 protein: CASSETRDSAYGYTF
J gene: TRBJ1-2
clone size: .
V gene: TRBV2
CDR3 length: 15
D gene: .

CDR3 DNA: TGTGCCAGCAGCTTCGGGGGGAACACTGAAGCTTTCTTT
CDR3 protein: CASSFGGNTEAFF
J gene: TRBJ1-1
clone size: few
V gene: TRBV7-2
CDR3 length: 13
D gene: .

CDR3 DNA: TGTGCCAGCAGCTTAAATGAGAACACTGAAGCTTTCTTT
CDR3 protein: CASSLNENTEAFF
J gene: TRBJ1-1
clone size: .
V gene: TRBV7-8
CDR3 length: 13
D gene: .

CDR3 DNA: TGTGCCAGCAGCCTAGGCCCATCTCTTCCTATGAACACTGAAGCTTTCTTT
CDR3 protein: CASSLGPSLPMNTEAFF
J gene: TRBJ1-1
clone size: .
V gene: TRBV5-6
CDR3 length: 17
D gene: .

CDR3 DNA: TGTGCCAGCAGCTCCCTAAGTCACACAGATACGCAGTATTTT
CDR3 protein: CASSSLSHTDTQYF
J gene: TRBJ2-3
clone size: .
V gene: TRBV5-6
CDR3 length: 14
D gene: .

CDR3 DNA: TGTGCCAGCAGTTTCACCTCCTACGAGCAGTACTTC
CDR3 protein: CASSFTSYEQYF
J gene: TRBJ2-7
clone size: .
V gene: TRBV28
CDR3 length: 12
D gene: .

CDR3 DNA: TGTGCCAGCAGTTATAGCTGGGCCCTCCACTTT
CDR3 protein: CASSYSWALHF
J gene: TRBJ1-6
clone size: .
V gene: TRBV28
CDR3 length: 11
D gene: .

CDR3 DNA: TGTGCCAGCAGCCGAAAAAAAGGGGCCCTTTATTCACCCCTCCACTTT
CDR3 protein: CASSRKKGALYSPLHF
J gene: TRBJ1-6
clone size: .
V gene: TRBV14
CDR3 length: 16
D gene: .

CDR3 DNA: TGTGCCAGCAGCGTAGGCGGACTCTCCTACGAGCAGTACTTC
CDR3 protein: CASSVGGLSYEQYF
J gene: TRBJ2-7
clone size: .
V gene: TRBV9
CDR3 length: 14
D gene: .

CDR3 DNA: TGTGCCACCCTAGGGCTTATCGGGGAGCTGTTTTTT
CDR3 protein: CATLGLIGELFF
J gene: TRBJ2-2
clone size: .
V gene: TRBV19
CDR3 length: 12
D gene: .